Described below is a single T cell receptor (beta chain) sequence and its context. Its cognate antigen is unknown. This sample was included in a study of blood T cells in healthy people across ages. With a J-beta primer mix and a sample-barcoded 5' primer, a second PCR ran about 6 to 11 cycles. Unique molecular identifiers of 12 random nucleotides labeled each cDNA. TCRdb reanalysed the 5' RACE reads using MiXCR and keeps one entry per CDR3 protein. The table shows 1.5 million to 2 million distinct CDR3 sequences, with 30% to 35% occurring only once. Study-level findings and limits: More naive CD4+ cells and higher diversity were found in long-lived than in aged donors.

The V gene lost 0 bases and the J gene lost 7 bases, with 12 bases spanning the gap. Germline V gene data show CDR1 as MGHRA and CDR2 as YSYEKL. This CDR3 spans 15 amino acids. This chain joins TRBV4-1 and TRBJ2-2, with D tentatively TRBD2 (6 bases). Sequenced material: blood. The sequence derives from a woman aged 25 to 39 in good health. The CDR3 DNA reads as TGCGCCAGCAGCCAAGATCGGGGGTACCTCGGGGAGCTGTTTTTT. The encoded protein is CASSQDRGYLGELFF.